The next 23 T cell receptor beta chains were all read from a single sample in a study of T cell responses to AZD1222 COVID-19 vaccine. Produced via immunoSEQ multiplex PCR; TCRdb's table is partial and in-frame only. The sample gives around 150,000 clones, less than 95% of which show up once; 0.6% to 0.7% is in the top ten. The sample here was peripheral blood, taken on day 0 of AZD1222 vaccination. Receptor source: an adult in good health.

V usage is TRBV11-2 and J usage is TRBJ1-6, with D maybe TRBD1 (6 bases). V was clipped by 4 bases and J by 17 bases, with 21 bases between them. Germline CDR1 is SGHAT and CDR2 is FQNNGV. There are 14 residues in the CDR3. The CDR3 coding sequence is TGTGCCAGCAGCTCAGGGACATCGTCGGGAGCGGTCCACTTT. This translates into CASSSGTSSGAVHF.

This clone was seen only a few times. V is TRBV6-1 and J is TRBJ2-7; 10 positions match TRBD1. J lost 0 bases, V lost 3 bases, and 5 bases had no gene match. Germline CDR1 MNHNS, CDR2 SASEGT. The CDR3 has 16 residues. The CDR3 DNA reads TGTGCCAGCAGTGAGGGGACAGGGGAAGGCTCCTACGAGCAGTACTTC. Protein: CASSEGTGEGSYEQYF.

V gene TRBV30 combines with J gene TRBJ2-2; the match to TRBD1 covers 7 bases. Trimming removed 5 bases from V and 4 bases from J; junction bases left unmatched: 1. The CDR3 consists of 12 residues. Germline assignment: CDR1 GTSNPN and CDR2 SVGIG (reference sequence). CDR3: CAWGTVTGELFF. As DNA, the CDR3 is TGTGCCTGGGGGACAGTCACCGGGGAGCTGTTTTTT.

The V call is TRBV15, the J call TRBJ1-1; no clear D gene. Germline V CDR1 and CDR2: LNHNV, YYDKDF (reference sequence). The germline V and J ends were trimmed by 1 base and 3 bases, with 6 bases remaining between them. The CDR3 has 13 amino acids. The CDR3 DNA reads TGTGCCACCAGCAGAGTTCGAGACACTGAAGCTTTCTTT. Its protein is CATSRVRDTEAFF.

In DNA form, the CDR3 reads TGTGCCAGCAGCTTGACCACTGAAGCTTTCTTT. This codes for CASSLTTEAFF. This chain connects TRBV5-6 to TRBJ1-1; no reliable D call. Per the germline V gene, CDR1 is SGHDT and CDR2 is YYEEEE. V lost 1 base and J 4 bases, leaving 2 bases between the germline ends. This CDR3 region has 11 residues.

The gene calls are TRBV11-3 and TRBJ2-2; D remains unclear. Germline V gives CDR1 SGHNT, CDR2 YENEEA. This CDR3 spans 17 amino acids. Trimming took off 2 bases at V and 5 bases at J, with 18 bases between the two ends. CDR3 amino acids: CASSLRAGVQSTGELFF. The CDR3 coding sequence is TGTGCCAGCAGCTTAAGGGCTGGGGTGCAGAGTACCGGGGAGCTGTTTTTT.

This clone was counted a single time. This chain uses TRBV5-1 with TRBJ2-7, with unresolved D. Germline V lookup: CDR1 SGHRS, CDR2 YFSETQ. CDR3 length equals 13 residues. V dropped 6 bases and J dropped 3 bases, with 13 bases sitting between them. The DNA for the CDR3 is TGCGCCAGCAAAGGAAGTGATTTCTACGAGCAGTACTTC. This sequence encodes CASKGSDFYEQYF.

The V and J genes are TRBV2 and TRBJ1-2, with 9 bases matching TRBD1. The CDR3 covers 17 residues. Per the germline V gene, CDR1 is SNHLY and CDR2 is FYNNEI. J gave up 3 bases and V 7 bases, and 15 bases lay outside the gene matches. CDR3 region: CASTFEDRGHTYYGYTF. CDR3 DNA: TGTGCCAGCACCTTTGAGGACAGGGGTCATACTTACTATGGCTACACCTTC.

The chain combines TRBV5-4 with TRBJ1-4; the D gene is possibly TRBD1 (6 bases). CDR1 and CDR2 from the germline V gene are SGHNT and YYREEE (reference sequence). Trimming shortened V by 4 bases and J by 7 bases, and 14 bases separated the two germline ends. This CDR3 has 14 residues. CDR3 bases: TGTGCCAGCAGCCCCGGGGGGGGCGCTGAAAAACTGTTTTTT. Translation gives CASSPGGGAEKLFF.

The chain links TRBV30 to TRBJ1-2; D uncertain. Germline V gene lookup returns CDR1 GTSNPN and CDR2 SVGIG (reference sequence). Trimming pared 1 base from V and 8 bases from J, leaving 11 bases between. CDR3 size: 12 residues. CDR3: CAWSAQVGGYTF. As DNA, the CDR3 is TGTGCCTGGAGTGCCCAGGTAGGCGGCTACACCTTC.

The genes are TRBV9 and TRBJ1-5; the D gene is possibly TRBD1 (6 bases). CDR3 size: 15 residues. Per the germline V gene, CDR1 is SGDLS and CDR2 is YYNGEE. V lost 0 bases and J 3 bases, leaving 10 bases between the germline ends. CDR3 residues: CASSVAPGDNQPQHF. The CDR3 bases are TGTGCCAGCAGCGTAGCTCCAGGGGACAATCAGCCCCAGCATTTT.

The V call is TRBV6-2 or TRBV6-3, the J call TRBJ2-1, with TRBD2 identical over 7 bases. This CDR3 is built from 14 residues. Germline V gene sequence: CDR1 MNHEY, CDR2 SVGEGT. With 6 bases clipped from V and 6 bases from J, the junction kept 8 bases outside the gene matches. The CDR3 here is CASSLTSVGNEQFF. The CDR3 DNA reads TGTGCCAGCAGCTTAACTAGCGTGGGCAATGAGCAGTTCTTC.

In its sample, this clone was seen once. This CDR3 is CASSTGNTEAFF. CDR3 sequence (DNA): TGTGCCAGCAGCACGGGGAACACTGAAGCTTTCTTT. V usage is TRBV9 and J usage is TRBJ1-1; D call uncertain. Germline CDR1 SGDLS, CDR2 YYNGEE. With 4 bases removed from V and 1 base from J, the gap between germline ends came to 5 bases. This CDR3 contains 12 residues.

CDR3: CASSFPGKNTEAFF. The CDR3, as DNA: TGTGCCAGCAGTTTCCCCGGGAAGAACACTGAAGCTTTCTTT. The gene calls are TRBV28 and TRBJ1-1; D remains ambiguous. This CDR3 has 14 residues. Trimming took 3 bases from V and 1 from J, leaving 9 bases between them. CDR1 is MDHEN, CDR2 SYDVKM, per germline.

This chain links TRBV9 with TRBJ2-3, with D uncertain. Germline V gene lookup returns CDR1 SGDLS and CDR2 YYNGEE. The CDR3 length is 14 residues. Between the trimmed V and J ends, which lost 2 bases and 0 bases, there was a span of 7 bases. In DNA, the CDR3 is TGTGCCAGCAGCGTCGCCCCTAGCACAGATACGCAGTATTTT. Translation gives CASSVAPSTDTQYF.

This chain connects TRBV5-1 to TRBJ2-7, with TRBD2 as a possible D gene (6 bases). V was trimmed by 6 bases and J by 0 bases, leaving 13 bases between them. Germline V gene data show CDR1 as SGHRS and CDR2 as YFSETQ. CDR3 length equals 14 residues. The CDR3 bases are TGCGCCAGCAAGTCCCTAGCGAGCTCCTACGAGCAGTACTTC. It encodes CASKSLASSYEQYF.

This chain joins TRBV11-2 and TRBJ2-6; D is undetermined. The CDR3 loop spans 18 amino acids. Trimming removed 2 bases at V and 1 base at J, with 15 bases between. In germline, CDR1 is SGHAT, CDR2 FQNNGV. The CDR3 nucleotides are TGTGCCAGCAGCTTACGAGGCAGTTCGTTTTCTGGGGCCAACGTCCTGACTTTC. Its translation is CASSLRGSSFSGANVLTF.

The chain has TRBV10-3 and TRBJ2-1; no clear D gene. This CDR3 is 14 amino acids long. Per the germline V gene, CDR1 is ENHRY and CDR2 is SYGVKD. V was clipped by 4 bases and J by 0 bases, with 7 bases between them. Written as DNA, the CDR3 is TGTGCCATCAGTGGAGGCAGCTCCTACAATGAGCAGTTCTTC. It yields the protein CAISGGSSYNEQFF.

The chain carries TRBV6-5 and TRBJ1-5; tentative D call: TRBD1 (5 bases). V lost 6 bases and J lost 0, with 9 bases in between. Germline values: CDR1 MNHEY, CDR2 SVGAGI. The CDR3 has 14 residues. In DNA form, the CDR3 reads TGTGCCAGCAGGGGGCAGCTTAGCAATCAGCCCCAGCATTTT. The encoded protein is CASRGQLSNQPQHF.

This sequence joins TRBV6-5 and TRBJ1-5; tentative D call: TRBD1 (5 bases). Germline CDR1 reads MNHEY; CDR2 reads SVGAGI. The V end lost 11 bases, the J end lost 2 bases, and 19 bases lay between the germline ends. The CDR3 loop spans 15 amino acids. The CDR3 nucleotides are TGTGCCGGAGCGGCGGGGCAGGAGGGCAATCAGCCCCAGCATTTT. It codes for CAGAAGQEGNQPQHF.

This chain joins TRBV5-1 and TRBJ1-2; 7 bases are shared with TRBD1. V lost 2 bases, J lost 0 bases, and 4 bases stayed unmatched. There are 15 residues in the CDR3. Germline CDR1 is SGHRS and CDR2 is YFSETQ. The chain's CDR3 is CASSFGTDANYGYTF. The CDR3 bases are TGCGCCAGCAGCTTCGGGACAGATGCTAACTATGGCTACACCTTC.

The chain carries TRBV28 and TRBJ1-5; D remains unclear. CDR3 size: 14 residues. From germline, CDR1 is MDHEN and CDR2 SYDVKM. Trimming stripped 2 bases from V and 13 bases from J, with 18 bases between. CDR3 residues: CASSLIGRAGRQHF. The CDR3 region has the DNA TGTGCCAGCAGTTTAATCGGCCGGGCAGGCCGACAGCATTTT.

The chain recombines TRBV3-1 (or the pseudogene TRBV3-2) with TRBJ1-1, with a weak D call TRBD1 (5 bases). V was cut by 0 bases and J by 4 bases, with 9 bases left in between. Germline V gene lookup returns CDR1 LGHDT and CDR2 YNNKEL (reference sequence). CDR3 size: 14 residues. The DNA for the CDR3 is TGTGCCAGCAGCCAAGAGGGGGTCAGCACTGAAGCTTTCTTT. It yields the protein CASSQEGVSTEAFF.